These 14 T cell receptor beta chains originate from one sample sequenced in a study of blood T cell repertoires in COVID-19. Here immunoSEQ multiplex PCR was the method, and the copy in TCRdb shows in-frame clones only, minus some. The sample records 300,000 to 350,000 clones, 75% to 90% being singletons. The sequencing sample was made of peripheral blood. The receptors here all came from a man younger than 35 with active or convalescent COVID-19.

This clone was found many times. This rearrangement joins TRBV4-2 to TRBJ2-3; 9 bases agree with TRBD2. Trimming at V came to 0 bases and at J to 6 bases, leaving 4 bases not matched to a gene. This CDR3 spans 15 amino acids. The V gene's germline CDR1 is LGHNA and CDR2 YNFKEQ. The chain's CDR3 is CASSQERGGSDTQYF. The CDR3 DNA reads as TGTGCCAGCAGCCAAGAGCGGGGGGGCTCGGATACGCAGTATTTT.

This clone came up a few times. The chain recombines TRBV19 with TRBJ2-7; 7 bases are shared with TRBD1. The V gene end was trimmed by 6 bases and the J gene end by 5 bases; junction bases not matched to a gene: 7. The CDR3 spans 13 residues. Germline V gene sequence: CDR1 LNHDA, CDR2 SQIVND (reference sequence). DNA of the CDR3: TGTGCCAGTAGCGTCCTAGGGGGCCACGAGCAGTACTTC. Translating it yields CASSVLGGHEQYF.

The J gene is TRBJ1-5, the V gene TRBV29-1, with 7 nucleotides matching TRBD1. There are 16 residues in the CDR3. V trimming: 4 bases; J trimming: 5 bases; junction bases outside the gene matches: 14. Germline values: CDR1 SQVTM, CDR2 ANQGSEA. CDR3 loop: CSVATRDSSSDQPQHF. The DNA of the CDR3 is TGCAGCGTTGCGACTCGGGACAGTTCCAGCGATCAGCCCCAGCATTTT.

The V gene is TRBV15, the J gene TRBJ2-1, with TRBD2 matching 14 bases. The CDR3 consists of 17 residues. V trimming: 2 bases; J trimming: 8 bases; junction bases outside the gene matches: 8. Germline V gene sequence: CDR1 LNHNV, CDR2 YYDKDF (reference sequence). The CDR3 loop reads CATSRLGLAGDIHEQFF. Written as DNA, the CDR3 is TGTGCCACCAGCAGATTGGGACTAGCGGGAGATATCCATGAGCAGTTCTTC.

This clone was detected only a few times. The chain has TRBV13 and TRBJ1-2; no clear D. In germline, CDR1 is PRHDT, CDR2 FYEKMQ (reference sequence). The V gene lost 2 bases and the J gene lost 4 bases, with 11 bases spanning the gap. The CDR3 sequence is 14 residues long. In nucleotides, the CDR3 is TGTGCCAGCAGCTTATTTGGTGTGAGCTATGGCTACACCTTC. Residues: CASSLFGVSYGYTF.

The CDR3 sequence is CASSIPGGATDTQYF. Written as DNA, the CDR3 is TGTGCCAGTAGTATACCCGGGGGAGCCACAGATACGCAGTATTTT. This chain uses TRBV19 with TRBJ2-3, with D possibly being TRBD2 (6 bases). The CDR3 is 15 residues long. The germline V gene encodes CDR1 LNHDA and CDR2 SQIVND (reference sequence). V lost 2 bases and J 2 bases, leaving 11 bases between the germline ends.

The chain is built from TRBV6-1 and TRBJ2-6; D gene uncertain. The germline V gene has CDR1 MNHNS and CDR2 SASEGT. This CDR3 region has 15 residues. Trimming stripped 3 bases from V and 0 bases from J, with 6 bases between. CDR3 in DNA: TGTGCCAGCAGTGATGGCCACTCTGGGGCCAACGTCCTGACTTTC. It yields the protein CASSDGHSGANVLTF.

This chain links TRBV19 with TRBJ2-5; D call uncertain. Trimming took 5 bases from V and 0 from J, leaving 4 bases between them. Germline V gene data show CDR1 as LNHDA and CDR2 as SQIVND (reference sequence). The length of the CDR3 is 12 residues. CDR3 region: CASSQYQETQYF. The DNA of the CDR3 is TGTGCCAGTAGTCAGTACCAAGAGACCCAGTACTTC.

This chain uses TRBV5-1 with TRBJ2-6, with 8 bases aligning to TRBD1. Germline V gene lookup returns CDR1 SGHRS and CDR2 YFSETQ. The V segment lost 0 bases and the J segment 9 bases; nucleotides outside the gene matches: 5. CDR3 length: 15 amino acids. CDR3 nucleotide sequence: TGCGCCAGCAGCTTGGCCGGACAGGGAGTCAACGTCCTGACTTTC. Amino acid sequence: CASSLAGQGVNVLTF.

This chain joins TRBV12-3 or TRBV12-4 and TRBJ1-3, with D hard to call. The CDR3 runs 12 residues. V was shortened by 5 bases and J by 1 base, with 3 bases between the two germline ends. CDR3 DNA sequence: TGTGCCAGCAGTCTGTCTGGAAACACCATATATTTT. Amino acids: CASSLSGNTIYF.

The V and J genes are TRBV11-2 and TRBJ1-1, with a weak D call TRBD1 (5 bases). V was shortened by 6 bases and J by 1 base, with 15 bases between the two germline ends. Germline loops: CDR1 SGHAT, CDR2 FQNNGV. The CDR3 loop spans 15 amino acids. CDR3 sequence (DNA): TGTGCCAGCAGTCCGCGGGGGACGGGGAACACTGAAGCTTTCTTT. Translated, it gives CASSPRGTGNTEAFF.

The genes are TRBV5-6 and TRBJ2-1, with TRBD2 as a possible D gene (6 bases). Germline assignment: CDR1 SGHDT and CDR2 YYEEEE. CDR3 size: 16 residues. Trimming shortened V by 0 bases and J by 7 bases, and 17 bases separated the two germline ends. In DNA form, the CDR3 reads TGTGCCAGCAGCTTGGCCAATTTATACGGAGGGAATGAGCAGTTCTTC. The encoded protein is CASSLANLYGGNEQFF.

CDR3 coding DNA: TGTGCCAGCAGCTTATTGGTGTTGGGGGGGGCGTACACAGATACGCAGTATTTT. It specifies CASSLLVLGGAYTDTQYF. The chain has TRBV12-1 and TRBJ2-3; the table's D call TRBD2 went unverified against the DNA. TRBV12-1 is a listed pseudogene. The CDR3 contains 18 residues.

The V and J genes are TRBV3-1 (or the pseudogene TRBV3-2) and TRBJ2-7; possibly TRBD1 for D (5 bases). V was pared by 0 bases and J by 8 bases, with 17 bases between. CDR1 and CDR2 (germline): LGHDT, YNNKEL (reference sequence). The CDR3 is made up of 15 amino acids. CDR3 region: CASSQEFGQGRKQYF. The CDR3 region has the DNA TGTGCCAGCAGCCAAGAATTCGGGCAGGGTCGAAAGCAGTACTTC.